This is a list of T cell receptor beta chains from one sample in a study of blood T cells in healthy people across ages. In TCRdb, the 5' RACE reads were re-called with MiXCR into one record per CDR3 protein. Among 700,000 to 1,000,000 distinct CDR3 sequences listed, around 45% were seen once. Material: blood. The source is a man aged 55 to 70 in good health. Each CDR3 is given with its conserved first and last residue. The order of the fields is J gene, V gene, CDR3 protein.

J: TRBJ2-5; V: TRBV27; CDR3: CASSPPTGSFETQYF
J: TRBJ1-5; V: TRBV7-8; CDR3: CASSLVNRGLAQPQHF
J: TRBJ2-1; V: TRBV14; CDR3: CASSREGTSGGAEQFF
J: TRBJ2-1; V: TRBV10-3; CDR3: CAISDQIASYNEQFF
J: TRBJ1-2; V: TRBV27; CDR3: CASSVLGADYGYTF
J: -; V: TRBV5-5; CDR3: CASSLAGGTGGLYEQYF
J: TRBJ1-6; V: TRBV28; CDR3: CASSLIGDRGELHF
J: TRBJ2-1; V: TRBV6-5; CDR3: CASSYPGAHEQFF
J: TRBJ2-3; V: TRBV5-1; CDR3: CASSLATGTSRTDTQYF
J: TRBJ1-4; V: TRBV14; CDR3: CASSQDRIQKLFF
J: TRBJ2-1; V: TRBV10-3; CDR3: CAMAPRSSSNEQFF
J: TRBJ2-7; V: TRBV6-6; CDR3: CASSYSPTAYEQYF
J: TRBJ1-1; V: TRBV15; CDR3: CATSRDLAVSNTEAFF
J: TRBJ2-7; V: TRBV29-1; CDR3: CSVEVDVSYEQYF
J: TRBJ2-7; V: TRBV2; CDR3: CASSEGQGFVYEQYF
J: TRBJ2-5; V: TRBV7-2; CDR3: CASSAQGLLRETQYF
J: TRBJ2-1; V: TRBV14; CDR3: CASSQNYNEQFF
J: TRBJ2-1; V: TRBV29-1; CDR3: CSVESGTGGKQFF
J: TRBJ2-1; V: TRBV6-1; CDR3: CASSAHNGGRISYNEQFF
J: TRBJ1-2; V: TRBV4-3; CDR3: CASSQGAPITGYTF
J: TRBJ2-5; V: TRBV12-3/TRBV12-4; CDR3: CASSLWGGAQVKETQYF
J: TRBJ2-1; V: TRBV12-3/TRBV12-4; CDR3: CASRHRGDEQFF
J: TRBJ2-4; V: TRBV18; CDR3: CASSPSGMGIIAKNIQYF
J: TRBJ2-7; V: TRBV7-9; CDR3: CASSHDRADEQYF
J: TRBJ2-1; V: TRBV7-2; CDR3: CAGSLEAGGPYNEQFF
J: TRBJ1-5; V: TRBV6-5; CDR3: CASSSRDRGSNQPQHF
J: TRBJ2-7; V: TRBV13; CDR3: CASSTGTAYEQYF
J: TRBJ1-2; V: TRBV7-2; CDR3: CASSPGGFNYGYTF
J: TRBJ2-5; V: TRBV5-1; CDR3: CASSLPGEETQYF
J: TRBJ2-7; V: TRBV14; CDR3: CASSQVFALSEQYF
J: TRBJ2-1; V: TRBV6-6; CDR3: CASSQDRHNEQFF
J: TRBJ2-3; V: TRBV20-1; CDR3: CSAPSGSSTDTQYF
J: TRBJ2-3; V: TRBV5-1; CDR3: CASSSSPPDTQYF
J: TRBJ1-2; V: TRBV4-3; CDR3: CASSQDDGGTGFVGYTF
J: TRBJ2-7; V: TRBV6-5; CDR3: CASTEQGTYEQYF
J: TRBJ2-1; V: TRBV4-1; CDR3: CASSHAYNEQFF
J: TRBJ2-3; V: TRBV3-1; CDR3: CASTAGGGQLNTDTQYF
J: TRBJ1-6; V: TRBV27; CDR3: CASSLFGDDSPLHF
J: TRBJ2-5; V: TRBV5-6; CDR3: CASSFSGRSVETQYF
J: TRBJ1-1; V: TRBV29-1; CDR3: CSAGRVGGIEAFF
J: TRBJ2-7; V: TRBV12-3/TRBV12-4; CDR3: CASSQGLAGVKVSGYEQYF
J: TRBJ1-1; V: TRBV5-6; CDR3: CASSGRSEAFF
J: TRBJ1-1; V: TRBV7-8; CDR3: CASSLLGGATEAFF
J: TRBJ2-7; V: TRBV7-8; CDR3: CASSSDRLSYEQYF
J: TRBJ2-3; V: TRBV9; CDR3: CASSRRDSNTDTQYF
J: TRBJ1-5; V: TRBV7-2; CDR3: CASSLEEGWGNQPQHF
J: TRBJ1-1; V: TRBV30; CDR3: CAWVRRWNTEAFF
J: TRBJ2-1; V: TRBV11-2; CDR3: CASSGLAGRGSYNEQFF
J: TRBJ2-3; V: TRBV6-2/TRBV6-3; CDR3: CASSYIGSSGDTQYF
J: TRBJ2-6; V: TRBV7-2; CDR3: CASSPSGPSSGANVLTF
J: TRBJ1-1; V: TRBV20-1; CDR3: CRASGRSGEAFF
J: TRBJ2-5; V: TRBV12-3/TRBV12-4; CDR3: CASSGGQGGKETQYF
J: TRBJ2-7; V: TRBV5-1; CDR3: CASSLGPDSPYEQYF
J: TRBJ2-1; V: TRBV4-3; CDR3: CASILSGTAEQFF
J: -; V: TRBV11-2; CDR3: CASSPPRTSGEQYF
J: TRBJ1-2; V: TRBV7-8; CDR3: CASSLESGRTNYGYTF
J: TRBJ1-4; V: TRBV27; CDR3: CASSNHPTGSSEKLFF
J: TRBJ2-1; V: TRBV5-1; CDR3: CASRLQGGEGQFF